The next 2 T cell receptor beta chains were all read from a single sample in a study of tumor-infiltrating T cells and Merkel cell polyomavirus. The wider study: The T cells studied were KLL-specific CD8+ cells against Merkel polyomavirus.

All patients' tumors stained robustly positive for Merkel cell polyomavirus Large T antigen by immunohistochemistry. This table comes from immunoSEQ multiplex PCR, and its TCRdb copy is limited to in-frame clones, with some not included. In the table there are more than 20,000 clones, around 90% of which are singletons. Sequencing input: lymph node tissue. These TCRs come from a man in his fifties with Merkel cell carcinoma.

The chain recombines TRBV6-5 with TRBJ1-4, with D perhaps matching TRBD1 (5 bases). Trimming removed 6 bases at V and 8 bases at J, with 10 bases between. The germline V gene encodes CDR1 MNHEY and CDR2 SVGAGI. This CDR3 spans 12 amino acids. As DNA, the CDR3 is TGTGCCAGCAGCCCAGGGAACGAAAAACTGTTTTTT. It yields the protein CASSPGNEKLFF.

J is TRBJ2-1 and V is TRBV19, with 11 nucleotides matching TRBD1. V lost 5 bases and J lost 9; bases outside the gene matches: 3. Germline V gene sequence: CDR1 LNHDA, CDR2 SQIVND (reference sequence). This CDR3 has 13 residues. The CDR3, as DNA: TGTGCCAGTAGTCCCGGGACAGGGGGTGAGCAGTTCTTC. Translating it yields CASSPGTGGEQFF.